This T cell receptor (beta chain) stems from a study of blood T cells in healthy people across ages. V lost 0 bases, J lost 9 bases, and 11 bases lay in between. Per germline, CDR1 SGDLS and CDR2 YYNGEE. The CDR3 covers 13 residues. It was with a sample-barcoded 5' primer and a J-beta primer mix that a second PCR of about 6 to 11 cycles was run. From each sample, at least 3 million paired-end reads containing CDR3 were obtained. TCRdb reanalysed the 5' RACE reads using MiXCR and keeps one entry per CDR3 protein. The sample consists of approximately 850,000 distinct CDR3 sequences, roughly 50% of them appearing once.

The chain carries TRBV9 and TRBJ2-3; D tentatively fits TRBD1 or TRBD2 (6 bases each). The sequence was obtained from a man aged 30-40 years in good health. Sequenced sample: blood. CDR3 loop: CASSVEGGGTQYF. The CDR3 DNA follows: TGTGCCAGCAGCGTAGAGGGGGGAGGCACGCAGTATTTT.